The 28 T cell receptor beta chains reported below all come from one sample, sequenced in a study of EBV T-cell therapy then PD-1 blockade in nasopharyngeal carcinoma. Clones were read by immunoSEQ multiplex PCR, and TCRdb kept only the in-frame ones, dropping some. The sample shows about 24,000 clones, about 80% of them seen only once. Antigens of these TCRs are unknown. Treatment specified: AdE1-LMPpoly-expanded autologous EBV-specific T-cell therapy followed by anti-PD-1 nivolumab. Source: CD8+ T cells from blood, taken at day 61 from a patient whose treatment included autologous EBV-specific T cells and nivolumab. These receptors were collected from a man aged 40-55 years with nasopharyngeal carcinoma.

This clone was detected a few times. Additional DNA sequences in this sample encode the identical CDR3. V is TRBV7-6 and J is TRBJ2-7; no clear D gene. Per germline, CDR1 SGHVS and CDR2 FNYEAQ. There are 13 residues in the CDR3. V lost 5 bases, J lost 3 bases, and 11 bases lay in between. The CDR3 coding sequence is TGTGCCAGCAGCCCAGGACCGAACTACGAGCAGTACTTC. Encoded protein: CASSPGPNYEQYF. Full variable domain (outside the CDR3, taken from reference TRBV7-6 and TRBJ2-7): GAGVSQSPRYKVTKRGQDVALRCDPISGHVSLYWYRQALGQGPEFLTYFNYEAQQDKSGLPNDRFSAERPEGSISTLTIQRTEQRDSAMYRCASSPGPNYEQYFGPGTRLTVT.

The V and J genes are TRBV9 and TRBJ2-2; D tentatively fits TRBD1 or TRBD2 (7 bases each). The germline gives CDR1 SGDLS, CDR2 YYNGEE. CDR3 length: 17 amino acids. V was trimmed by 4 bases and J by 2 bases, leaving 18 bases between them. The CDR3 reads CASSHWGGTANTGELFF. CDR3 nucleotides: TGTGCCAGCAGCCACTGGGGGGGGACAGCTAACACCGGGGAGCTGTTTTTT.

Of note for this clone: One end of the junction fails to match germline, which may point to a read error. The CDR3 reads CAARQGSTGELFF. The DNA of the CDR3 is TGTGCCGCCAGACAGGGAAGCACCGGGGAGCTGTTTTTT. The rearrangement links TRBV24-1 to TRBJ2-2; 7 nucleotides match TRBD1. This CDR3 has 13 amino acids. Germline V gene sequence: CDR1 KGHDR, CDR2 SFDVKD.

The chain is built from TRBV7-9 and TRBJ2-3; 13 bases are shared with TRBD2. J gave up 5 bases and V 11 bases, and 4 bases lay outside the gene matches. Germline-derived CDR1 and CDR2 are SEHNR and FQNEAQ (reference sequence). The CDR3 sequence is 13 residues long. The CDR3 is CAGLAGAVDTQYF. The CDR3 nucleotides read TGTGCCGGACTAGCGGGGGCAGTAGATACGCAGTATTTT.

The rearrangement joins TRBV7-2 to TRBJ2-5, with D tentatively TRBD1 (5 bases). Trimming cost V 5 bases and J 1 base, with 14 bases left between them. Per the germline V gene, CDR1 is SGHTA and CDR2 is FQGNSA. The CDR3 covers 15 residues. In DNA, the CDR3 is TGTGCCAGCAGCATCCGAAGGACACTCCAAGAGACCCAGTACTTC. Translated: CASSIRRTLQETQYF.

The chain links TRBV2 to TRBJ1-2; D perhaps matches TRBD1 (6 bases). Germline assignment: CDR1 SNHLY and CDR2 FYNNEI. The CDR3 has 17 residues. Trimming removed 0 bases from V and 1 base from J, with 15 bases in between. Written as DNA, the CDR3 is TGTGCCAGCAGTGAAGCGGGTCAGGGGCTTTTTAACTATGGCTACACCTTC. This gives the protein CASSEAGQGLFNYGYTF.

The chain joins TRBV6-4 to TRBJ2-1; 13 bases fit TRBD2. The CDR3 contains 15 residues. Germline V gene lookup returns CDR1 MRHNA and CDR2 SNTAGT. J lost 5 bases, V lost 4 bases, and 2 bases had no gene match. The CDR3 region has the DNA TGTGCCAGCAGTGTGACTAGCGGGGGGAACAATGAGCAGTTCTTC. Its protein product is CASSVTSGGNNEQFF.

The V and J genes are TRBV6-2 or TRBV6-3 and TRBJ2-1, with 7 bases fitting TRBD2. After removal of 7 bases from V and 4 bases from J, the junction contained 7 bases not matched to a gene. The CDR3 length is 14 residues. Germline CDR1 is MNHEY and CDR2 is SVGEGT. CDR3 in amino acids: CASNPGTTYNEQFF. DNA for the CDR3: TGTGCCAGCAACCCGGGGACTACTTACAATGAGCAGTTCTTC.

The V gene is TRBV6-2 or TRBV6-3, the J gene TRBJ1-1; no clear D. Deletions cut 5 bases from V and 1 base from J, with 8 bases between. Germline values: CDR1 MNHEY, CDR2 SVGEGT. This CDR3 is 13 amino acids long. The DNA for the CDR3 is TGTGCCAGCAGTAAGGAAGAGAACACTGAAGCTTTCTTT. Protein product: CASSKEENTEAFF.

The V and J genes are TRBV6-4 and TRBJ2-3, with 11 bases lining up with TRBD2. The CDR3 sequence is 17 residues long. Unmatched junction bases numbered 3, after V lost 0 bases and J lost 1 base. The germline V gene encodes CDR1 MRHNA and CDR2 SNTAGT. The CDR3 DNA reads as TGTGCCAGCAGTGACTCTAGCGGGGGGGCCGGCACAGATACGCAGTATTTT. Translating gives CASSDSSGGAGTDTQYF.

The sample holds a few counts of this clone. This rearrangement joins TRBV6-2 or TRBV6-3 to TRBJ1-1; tentatively, D is TRBD1 (6 bases). This CDR3 region has 15 residues. Looked up from germline, CDR1 is MNHEY and CDR2 is SVGEGT. V lost 5 bases to trimming and J lost 1 base, with 14 bases between them. CDR3 coding DNA: TGTGCCAGCAGTGACAGGAACCTTTGGAACACTGAAGCTTTCTTT. Translated, it gives CASSDRNLWNTEAFF.

The CDR3 bases are TGCGCCAGCAGCCAAGGGGACCCCGGGGAGCTGTTTTTT. It is translated as CASSQGDPGELFF. This rearrangement joins TRBV4-3 to TRBJ2-2; the D gene could be TRBD1 or TRBD2 (5 bases each). CDR3 size: 13 residues. Germline CDR1 is LGHNA and CDR2 is YSLEER. V was pared by 1 base and J by 6 bases, with 6 bases between.

The chain has TRBV25-1 and TRBJ2-1; D is unresolved. This CDR3 contains 12 residues. Germline V gene lookup returns CDR1 MGHDK and CDR2 SYGVNS. The V and J ends lost 0 bases and 5 bases respectively, with 2 bases between them. CDR3 residues: CASSEYNNEQFF. CDR3 coding DNA: TGTGCCAGCAGTGAATACAACAATGAGCAGTTCTTC.

This sequence joins TRBV10-2 and TRBJ1-1; no clear D. The CDR3 covers 13 residues. V lost 8 bases, J lost 5 bases, and 15 bases lay in between. Germline V gene data show CDR1 as WSHSY and CDR2 as SAAADI. Written as DNA, the CDR3 is TGCGCCAGCCGTGGAGGGTTAAATACTGAAGCTTTCTTT. Its protein product is CASRGGLNTEAFF.

In DNA, the CDR3 is TGTGCCAGCAGCGTAGACTCCGTAGCATGGACCTACGAGCAGTACTTC. Residues: CASSVDSVAWTYEQYF. The chain joins TRBV9 to TRBJ2-7; no clear D. The germline gives CDR1 SGDLS, CDR2 YYNGEE. Trimming removed 0 bases from V and 2 bases from J, with 15 bases in between. The CDR3 has 16 amino acids.

The V gene is TRBV9, the J gene TRBJ1-2; TRBD1 matches at 10 bases. The germline gives CDR1 SGDLS, CDR2 YYNGEE. The CDR3 runs 15 residues. Losses at the gene ends were 5 bases for V and 8 bases for J; bases not matched to a gene: 12. The CDR3 bases are TGTGCCAGCAGGGGGTTAGGGACAGGGGCATACGGCTACACCTTC. This codes for CASRGLGTGAYGYTF. The full variable domain, in which reference TRBV9 and TRBJ1-2 provide the parts outside the CDR3, is DSGVTQTPKHLITATGQRVTLRCSPRSGDLSVYWYQQSLDQGLQFLIQYYNGEERAKGNILERFSAQQFPDLHSELNLSSLELGDSALYFCASRGLGTGAYGYTFGSGTRLTVV.

This clone was seen a handful of times. The V and J genes are TRBV4-3 and TRBJ2-6; D remains ambiguous. The CDR3 extends over 16 amino acids. Between the trimmed V and J ends, which lost 0 bases and 0 bases, there was a span of 6 bases. Germline CDR1 LGHNA, CDR2 YSLEER. CDR3: CASSQDLSSGANVLTF. In nucleotides, the CDR3 is TGCGCCAGCAGCCAAGATTTGAGCTCTGGGGCCAACGTCCTGACTTTC.

The chain joins TRBV25-1 to TRBJ1-1, with 9 bases aligning to TRBD1. The CDR3 is 16 residues long. Unmatched junction bases numbered 5, after V lost 0 bases and J lost 3 bases. Per germline, CDR1 MGHDK and CDR2 SYGVNS. The CDR3 DNA sequence: TGTGCCAGCAGTGAATATGGGACAGGGTTTTACACTGAAGCTTTCTTT. Protein product: CASSEYGTGFYTEAFF.

The J gene is TRBJ2-5, the V gene TRBV9; D assignment may be TRBD1 or TRBD2 (5 bases each). The CDR3 spans 15 residues. Between the trimmed V and J ends, which lost 0 bases and 0 bases, there was a span of 9 bases. Germline assignment: CDR1 SGDLS and CDR2 YYNGEE. This CDR3 reads CASSVGGTNQETQYF. As DNA, the CDR3 is TGTGCCAGCAGCGTAGGAGGGACCAACCAAGAGACCCAGTACTTC.

The chain recombines TRBV6-5 with TRBJ1-1, with TRBD1 identical over 7 bases. Germline assignment: CDR1 MNHEY and CDR2 SVGAGI. Unmatched junction bases numbered 8, after V lost 4 bases and J lost 3 bases. The CDR3 totals 15 residues. The CDR3 reads CASSSWGDRDTEAFF. CDR3 in DNA: TGTGCCAGCAGTTCCTGGGGAGACAGGGACACTGAAGCTTTCTTT.

This clone appeared once. The chain is built from TRBV7-3 and TRBJ2-7; D is possibly TRBD2 (7 bases). V gave up 3 bases and J gave up 0 bases, with 12 bases separating them. This CDR3 is built from 15 residues. Germline assignment: CDR1 SGHTA and CDR2 FQGTGA. The DNA for the CDR3 is TGTGCCAGCAGCTTGGGGGGGCATAGCTCCTACGAGCAGTACTTC. Its translation: CASSLGGHSSYEQYF.

The chain is built from TRBV25-1 and TRBJ2-1; D is tentatively TRBD1 or TRBD2 (5 bases each). Trimming took off 0 bases at V and 3 bases at J, with 15 bases between the two ends. Germline CDR1 MGHDK, CDR2 SYGVNS. The CDR3 extends over 17 amino acids. Here the CDR3 reads CASSEYKGTMDYNEQFF. The CDR3 DNA sequence: TGTGCCAGCAGTGAATATAAGGGGACCATGGACTACAATGAGCAGTTCTTC.

This clone has just one count. The chain combines TRBV5-1 with TRBJ2-7, with a possible D match to TRBD1 (5 bases). CDR1 is SGHRS and CDR2 is YFSETQ in the germline V gene. This CDR3 comprises 15 residues. Trimming took off 1 base at V and 0 bases at J, with 11 bases between the two ends. The CDR3 here is CASSLSRAYSYEQYF. The CDR3 region has the DNA TGCGCCAGCAGCTTGAGCAGGGCCTACTCCTACGAGCAGTACTTC.

This chain connects TRBV4-3 to TRBJ1-2; 7 nucleotides line up with TRBD1. Germline lookup yields CDR1 LGHNA and CDR2 YSLEER. The J segment lost 6 bases and the V segment lost 3 bases, leaving 7 bases of the junction unmatched. This CDR3 has 14 residues. The CDR3 coding sequence is TGCGCCAGCAGCCAGGACGGCCAGGGGGATGGCTACACCTTC. Encoded protein: CASSQDGQGDGYTF.

As to this clone: Germline is not matched at one junction end, which may reflect a read error. The V call is TRBV6-5, the J call TRBJ2-5, with a possible D match to TRBD2 (7 bases). CDR1 and CDR2 from the germline V gene are MNHEY and SVGAGI. There are 14 residues in the CDR3. The CDR3 protein is CASNYRGADALQYF. CDR3 sequence (DNA): TGTGCCAGCAATTACCGGGGGGCCGACGCTTTACAGTACTTC.

This chain joins TRBV19 and TRBJ2-7; 9 bases align to TRBD1. The CDR3 contains 14 residues. Germline V gene sequence: CDR1 LNHDA, CDR2 SQIVND (reference sequence). The V and J ends lost 6 bases and 5 bases, in that order; junction bases with no gene match: 8. The CDR3: CASRPGQGFNEQYF. The CDR3 DNA follows: TGTGCCAGTAGGCCGGGACAGGGATTCAACGAGCAGTACTTC. The full variable domain, completed using reference TRBV19 and TRBJ2-7, is DGGITQSPKYLFRKEGQNVTLSCEQNLNHDAMYWYRQDPGQGLRLIYYSQIVNDFQKGDIAEGYSVSREKKESFPLTVTSAQKNPTAFYLCASRPGQGFNEQYFGPGTRLTVT.

This clone was recorded only once. V usage is TRBV7-9 and J usage is TRBJ2-4, with D tentatively TRBD2 (7 bases). Germline loops: CDR1 SEHNR, CDR2 FQNEAQ (reference sequence). The ends were cut back, 4 bases at V and 5 bases at J, with 18 bases in the middle. CDR3 length: 16 amino acids. CDR3 loop: CASSSTLGEGENIQYF. The CDR3 bases are TGTGCCAGCAGCTCGACCTTGGGGGAGGGGGAAAACATTCAGTACTTC.

This clone was found a few times. The chain uses TRBV29-1 and TRBJ1-2; the D gene is possibly TRBD1 (5 bases). The CDR3 sequence is 13 residues long. Trimming left V 7 bases short and J 7 bases short, with 19 bases between. The V gene's germline CDR1 is SQVTM and CDR2 ANQGSEA. CDR3 region: CSAGTGEFAGYTF. Here the CDR3 DNA reads TGCAGCGCCGGGACGGGGGAGTTCGCTGGCTACACCTTC.